Shown below are 4 T cell receptor beta chains from a single sample sequenced in a study of blood T cell repertoires in COVID-19. Only in-frame clones appear in the TCRdb table, and some are missing; sequencing was by immunoSEQ multiplex PCR. The sample shows some 330,000 clones, around 87% of them seen only once. The sequencing input was PBMCs or T cells enriched from blood (not recorded which). These receptors were collected from a middle-aged man in a cohort exposed to, infected with or recovered from COVID-19 (not recorded which).

The CDR3 is CAISDGGGTEAFF. The CDR3 DNA sequence: TGTGCCATCAGTGACGGAGGTGGCACTGAAGCTTTCTTT. The V call is TRBV10-3, the J call TRBJ1-1; D not resolved. There are 13 residues in the CDR3. Germline V gene data show CDR1 as ENHRY and CDR2 as SYGVKD. Deletions cut 3 bases from V and 4 bases from J, with 9 bases between.

The V gene is TRBV7-3, the J gene TRBJ2-7; 8 bases match TRBD1. Germline CDR1 SGHTA, CDR2 FQGTGA. This CDR3 is built from 14 residues. V was pared by 5 bases and J by 7 bases, with 10 bases of the junction left unmatched. CDR3 in amino acids: CASSPTGGPWEQYF. CDR3 in DNA: TGTGCCAGCAGCCCTACAGGGGGACCATGGGAGCAGTACTTC.

The chain recombines TRBV6-1 with TRBJ1-5; 7 bases agree with TRBD1. V gave up 2 bases and J gave up 7 bases; unmatched junction bases: 8. This CDR3 contains 15 residues. Germline V gene sequence: CDR1 MNHNS, CDR2 SASEGT. The CDR3 spells CASSENRGIGQPQHF. CDR3 bases: TGTGCCAGCAGTGAAAACAGGGGCATTGGACAGCCCCAGCATTTT.

The table lists this clone with a few counts. As DNA, the CDR3 is TGTGCCAGTAGTATTGCCAGAAGCTCTGGAAACACCATATATTTT. It encodes CASSIARSSGNTIYF. The J gene is TRBJ1-3, the V gene TRBV19; the D is unclear. The CDR3 contains 15 residues. CDR1 LNHDA and CDR2 SQIVND come from the germline V gene (reference sequence). Deletions cut 3 bases from V and 0 bases from J, with 9 bases between. The variable domain in full, with the rest retrieved from reference TRBV19 and TRBJ1-3, is DGGITQSPKYLFRKEGQNVTLSCEQNLNHDAMYWYRQDPGQGLRLIYYSQIVNDFQKGDIAEGYSVSREKKESFPLTVTSAQKNPTAFYLCASSIARSSGNTIYFGEGSWLTVV.